The rows below give T cell receptor beta chains drawn from one sample of a study of blood T cell repertoires in COVID-19. Clones were sequenced by immunoSEQ multiplex PCR, and TCRdb holds only the in-frame ones, with some missing. The sample shows about 300,000 clones, around 89% of them seen only once. Sequenced material: peripheral blood. Receptors originate from a man aged 40-49 years with acute or convalescent COVID-19. Each CDR3 is given with its conserved first and last residue. The D gene is left open where the match is weak. A row's size may be missing; if present it is once, few, many or a size class.

>-|TRBJ1-4|TRBV9|-
TGTGCCAGCAGCGTAGCCGGAGCAACTAATGAAAAACTGTTTTTT
CASSVAGATNEKLFF
>-|TRBJ1-1|TRBV11-2|-
TGTGCCAGCAGCTTAGGTCGTAGGGGGGGGACGGCTTTCTTT
CASSLGRRGGTAFF
>-|TRBJ2-7|TRBV5-1|-
TGCGCCAGCTCTCCCCGGACAGAGCCCTGGGAGCAGTACTTC
CASSPRTEPWEQYF
>-|TRBJ1-3|TRBV5-6|TRBD1
TGTGCCAGCAGCTCACAGGGGGCAAGAAACACCATATATTTT
CASSSQGARNTIYF
>-|TRBJ2-5|TRBV5-1|TRBD1
TGCGCCAGCAGCTTAACAGGGGGCGCCGAGACCCAGTACTTC
CASSLTGGAETQYF
>-|TRBJ2-2|TRBV11-3|-
TGTGCCAGCAGCCCCCGGTCAGGGGAAGTTGCCGGGGAGCTGTTTTTT
CASSPRSGEVAGELFF
>few|TRBJ1-5|TRBV12-3/TRBV12-4|-
TGTGCCAGCAGTCACAGGGTAGGTCAGCCCCAGCATTTT
CASSHRVGQPQHF
>-|TRBJ2-3|TRBV10-3|TRBD2
TGTGCCATCAGTCCCAGGACTAGCGGGGGGCCCTCTAGCACAGATACGCAGTATTTT
CAISPRTSGGPSSTDTQYF
>-|TRBJ1-5|TRBV24-1|-
TGTGCCACCAGTGAGTCAGGCTCTCAGCCCCAGCATTTT
CATSESGSQPQHF
>-|TRBJ2-7|TRBV18|-
TGTGCCAGCTCACCCCTGGGAGGAAACGAGCAGTACTTC
CASSPLGGNEQYF
>-|TRBJ2-1|TRBV6-5|TRBD1
TGTGCCAGCAGGGCCGGGACAGTTCGTTACAATGAGCAGTTCTTC
CASRAGTVRYNEQFF
>-|TRBJ1-4|TRBV11-2|-
TGTGCCAGCAGCTTAGATCCTTTGGAGAGGCTCGGAGGTGAAAAACTGTTTTTT
CASSLDPLERLGGEKLFF
>-|TRBJ1-4|TRBV5-1|-
TGCGCCAGCAGCTTACAGTGGGCGCCCAACTCTAATGAAAAACTGTTTTTT
CASSLQWAPNSNEKLFF
>-|TRBJ1-1|TRBV6-5|-
TGTGCCAGCAGTCCATTCCAGGGTGGCACTGAAGCTTTCTTT
CASSPFQGGTEAFF
>-|TRBJ1-5|TRBV21-1|-
TGTGCCAGCAGCAAAGAGGAGGGGTTTGAACCCCAGCATTTT
CASSKEEGFEPQHF
>-|TRBJ1-6|TRBV19|TRBD1
TGTGCCAGTAGTATGGTTCTTGATATTTCCGTGACAGGGTATAATTCACCCCTCCACTTT
CASSMVLDISVTGYNSPLHF
>few|TRBJ1-6|TRBV13|TRBD1
TGTGCCAGCAGCTTCACCAATACAGGGGGGAATTCACCCCTCCACTTT
CASSFTNTGGNSPLHF
>-|TRBJ1-1|TRBV18|TRBD1
TGTGCCAGCTCACCACAGGGACAGGTGGACGTGAACACTGAAGCTTTCTTT
CASSPQGQVDVNTEAFF